Sequencing of this T cell receptor (beta chain) was carried out in a study of blood T cell repertoires in COVID-19. Turning to the study itself: The origin of the acute and convalescent COVID-19 samples was the United States, Italy and Spain. PBMCs, B-cell-depleted T cells, or T cells were the source of the cDNA or gDNA that made up the material.

This clone was detected a few times. Trimming removed 3 bases from V and 6 bases from J, with 12 bases in between. Germline CDR1 SGHVS, CDR2 FQNEAQ. The CDR3 covers 13 residues. Authors' methods: Researchers report that nucleated cell counts were estimated from reference gene primer amplification. Using immunoSEQ multiplex PCR, the repertoire was profiled, and TCRdb retains in-frame clones only, with some absent. That table gives V, J and clone size, and the DNA gave D and trimming. This sample has about 99,000 clones; 89% occur once, and the top ten carry 3.5%. This sequence originates from a woman aged 55-69 years with acute or convalescent COVID-19. V is TRBV7-8 and J is TRBJ2-7; a possible D gene is TRBD1 (7 bases). Sequencing was carried out using peripheral blood. The CDR3 protein is CASSFGQGGEQYF. DNA for the CDR3: TGTGCCAGCAGCTTCGGCCAGGGGGGCGAGCAGTACTTC.